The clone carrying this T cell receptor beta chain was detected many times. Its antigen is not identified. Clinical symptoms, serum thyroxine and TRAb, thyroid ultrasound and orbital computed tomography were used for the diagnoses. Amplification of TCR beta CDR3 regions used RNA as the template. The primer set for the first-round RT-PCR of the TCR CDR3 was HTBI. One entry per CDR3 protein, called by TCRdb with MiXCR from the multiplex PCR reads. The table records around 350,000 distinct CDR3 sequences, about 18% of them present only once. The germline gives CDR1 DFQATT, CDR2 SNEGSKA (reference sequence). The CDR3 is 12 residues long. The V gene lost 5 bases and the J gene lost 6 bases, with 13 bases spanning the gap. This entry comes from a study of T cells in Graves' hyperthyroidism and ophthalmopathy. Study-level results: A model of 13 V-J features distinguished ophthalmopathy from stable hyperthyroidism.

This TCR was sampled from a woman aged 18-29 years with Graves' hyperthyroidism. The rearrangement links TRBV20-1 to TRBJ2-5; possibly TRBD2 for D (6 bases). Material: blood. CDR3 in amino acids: CSAPTSSKTQYF. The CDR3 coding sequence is TGCAGTGCTCCGACTAGTAGTAAGACCCAGTACTTC.